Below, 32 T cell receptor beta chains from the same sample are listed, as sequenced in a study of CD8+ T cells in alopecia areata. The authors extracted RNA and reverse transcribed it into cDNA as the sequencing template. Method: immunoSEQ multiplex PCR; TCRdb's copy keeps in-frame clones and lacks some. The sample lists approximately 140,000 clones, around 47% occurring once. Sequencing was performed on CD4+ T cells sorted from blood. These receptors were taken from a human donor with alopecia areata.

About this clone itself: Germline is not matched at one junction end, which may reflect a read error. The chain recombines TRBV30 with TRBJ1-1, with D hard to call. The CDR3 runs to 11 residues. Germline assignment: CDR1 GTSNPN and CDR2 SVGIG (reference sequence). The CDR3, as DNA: TGTGCCTGGAGTGTACTGGCCAGAGAAGTATTT. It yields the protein CAWSVLAREVF.

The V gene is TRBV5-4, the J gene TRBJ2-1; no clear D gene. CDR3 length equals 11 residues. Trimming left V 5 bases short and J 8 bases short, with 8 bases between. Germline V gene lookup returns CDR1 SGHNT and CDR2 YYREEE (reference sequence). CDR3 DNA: TGTGCCAGCAGTAAGTTCGATGAGCAGTTCTTC. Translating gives CASSKFDEQFF. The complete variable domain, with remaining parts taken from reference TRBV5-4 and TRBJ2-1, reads ETGVTQSPTHLIKTRGQQVTLRCSSQSGHNTVSWYQQALGQGPQFIFQYYREEENGRGNFPPRFSGLQFPNYSSELNVNALELDDSALYLCASSKFDEQFFGPGTRLTVL.

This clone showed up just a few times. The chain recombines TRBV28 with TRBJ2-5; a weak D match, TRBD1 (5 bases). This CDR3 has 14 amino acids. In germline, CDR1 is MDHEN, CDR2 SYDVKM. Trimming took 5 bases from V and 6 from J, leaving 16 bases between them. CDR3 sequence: CASSPPQGRKTQYF. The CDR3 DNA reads TGTGCCAGCAGTCCCCCCCAGGGCAGGAAGACCCAGTACTTC.

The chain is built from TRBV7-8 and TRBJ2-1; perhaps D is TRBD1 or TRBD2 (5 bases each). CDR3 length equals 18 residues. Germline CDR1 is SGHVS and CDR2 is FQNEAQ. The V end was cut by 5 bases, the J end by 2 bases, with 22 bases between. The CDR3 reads CASSQVGDGVVAYNEQFF. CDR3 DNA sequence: TGTGCCAGCAGCCAGGTGGGGGACGGGGTTGTCGCCTACAATGAGCAGTTCTTC.

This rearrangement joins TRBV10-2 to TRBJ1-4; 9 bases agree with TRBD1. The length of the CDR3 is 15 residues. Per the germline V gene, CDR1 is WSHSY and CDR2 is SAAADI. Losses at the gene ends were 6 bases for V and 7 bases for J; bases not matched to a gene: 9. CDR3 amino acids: CASSGTGTGSEKLFF. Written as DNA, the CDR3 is TGCGCCAGCAGCGGCACCGGGACAGGGAGTGAAAAACTGTTTTTT.

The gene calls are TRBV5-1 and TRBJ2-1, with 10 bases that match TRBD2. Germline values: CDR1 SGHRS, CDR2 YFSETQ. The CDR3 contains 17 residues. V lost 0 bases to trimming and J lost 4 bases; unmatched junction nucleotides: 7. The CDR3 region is CASSLGPSGSQYNEQFF. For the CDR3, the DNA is TGCGCCAGCAGCTTGGGGCCTAGCGGGAGTCAGTACAATGAGCAGTTCTTC.

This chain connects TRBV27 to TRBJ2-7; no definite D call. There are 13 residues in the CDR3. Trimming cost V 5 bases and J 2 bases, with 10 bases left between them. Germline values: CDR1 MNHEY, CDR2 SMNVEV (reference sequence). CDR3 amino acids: CASSPRSTYEQYF. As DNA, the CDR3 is TGTGCCAGCAGTCCTCGTTCAACCTACGAGCAGTACTTC.

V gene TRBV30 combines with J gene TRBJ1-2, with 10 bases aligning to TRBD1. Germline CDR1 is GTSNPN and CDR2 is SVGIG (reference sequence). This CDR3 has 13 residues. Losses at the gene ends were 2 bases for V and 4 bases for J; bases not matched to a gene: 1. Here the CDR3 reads CAWSWTGGYGYTF. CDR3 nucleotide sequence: TGTGCCTGGAGTTGGACAGGGGGCTATGGCTACACCTTC.

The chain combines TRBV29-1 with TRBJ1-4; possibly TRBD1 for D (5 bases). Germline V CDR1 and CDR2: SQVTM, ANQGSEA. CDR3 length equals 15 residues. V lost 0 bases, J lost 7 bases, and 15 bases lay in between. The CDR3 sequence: CSVEDDRSGSEKLFF. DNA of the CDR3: TGCAGCGTTGAAGACGACAGATCTGGGAGTGAAAAACTGTTTTTT.

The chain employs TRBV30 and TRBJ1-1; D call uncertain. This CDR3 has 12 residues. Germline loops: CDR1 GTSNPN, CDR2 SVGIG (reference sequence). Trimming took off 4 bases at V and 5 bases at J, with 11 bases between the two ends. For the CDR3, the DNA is TGTGCCTGGACAGGAATGGGGACTGAAGCTTTCTTT. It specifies CAWTGMGTEAFF.

The CDR3 DNA reads TGTGCCAGCTCACGGGGAGCCTATCAGCCCCAGCATTTT. As protein: CASSRGAYQPQHF. The genes are TRBV18 and TRBJ1-5; D remains unclear. V gave up 4 bases and J gave up 5 bases, with 9 bases separating them. This CDR3 contains 13 residues. Germline CDR1 is KGHSH and CDR2 is LQKENI. Variable domain in full (rest from reference TRBV18 and TRBJ1-5): NAGVMQNPRHLVRRRGQEARLRCSPMKGHSHVYWYRQLPEEGLKFMVYLQKENIIDESGMPKERFSAEFPKEGPSILRIQQVVRGDSAAYFCASSRGAYQPQHFGDGTRLSIL.

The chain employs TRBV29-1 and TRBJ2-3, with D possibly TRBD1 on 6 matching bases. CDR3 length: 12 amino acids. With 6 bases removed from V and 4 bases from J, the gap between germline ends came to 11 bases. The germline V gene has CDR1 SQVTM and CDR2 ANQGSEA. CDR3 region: CSVGKGADTQYF. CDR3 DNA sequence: TGCAGCGTGGGTAAGGGGGCAGATACGCAGTATTTT.

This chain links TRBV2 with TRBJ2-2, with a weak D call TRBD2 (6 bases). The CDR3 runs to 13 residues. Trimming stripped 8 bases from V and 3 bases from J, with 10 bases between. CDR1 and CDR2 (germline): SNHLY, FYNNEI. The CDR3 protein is CASSRDYTGELFF. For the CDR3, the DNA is TGTGCCAGCTCCCGGGACTACACCGGGGAGCTGTTTTTT.

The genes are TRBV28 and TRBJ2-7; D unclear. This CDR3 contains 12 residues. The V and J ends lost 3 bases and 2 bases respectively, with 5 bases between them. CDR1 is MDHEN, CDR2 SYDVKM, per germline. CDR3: CASSFAAYEQYF. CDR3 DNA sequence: TGTGCCAGCAGTTTCGCGGCCTACGAGCAGTACTTC.

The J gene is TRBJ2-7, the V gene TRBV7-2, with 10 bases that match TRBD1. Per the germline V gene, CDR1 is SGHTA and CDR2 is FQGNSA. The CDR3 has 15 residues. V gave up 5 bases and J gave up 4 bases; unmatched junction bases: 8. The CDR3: CASSPRTGGGYEQYF. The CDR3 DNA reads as TGTGCCAGCAGCCCGCGGACAGGGGGAGGGTACGAGCAGTACTTC. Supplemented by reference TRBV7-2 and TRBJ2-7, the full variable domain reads GAGVSQSPSNKVTEKGKDVELRCDPISGHTALYWYRQSLGQGLEFLIYFQGNSAPDKSGLPSDRFSAERTGGSVSTLTIQRTQQEDSAVYLCASSPRTGGGYEQYFGPGTRLTVT.

CDR3 coding DNA: TGCAGCGTGGGGGACAGGGGGCTCTACGAGCAGTACTTC. Protein product: CSVGDRGLYEQYF. The chain couples TRBV29-1 to TRBJ2-7, with 12 bases fitting TRBD1. The CDR3 sequence is 13 residues long. Germline V gene data show CDR1 as SQVTM and CDR2 as ANQGSEA. Trimming at V came to 6 bases and at J to 3 bases, leaving 3 bases not matched to a gene.

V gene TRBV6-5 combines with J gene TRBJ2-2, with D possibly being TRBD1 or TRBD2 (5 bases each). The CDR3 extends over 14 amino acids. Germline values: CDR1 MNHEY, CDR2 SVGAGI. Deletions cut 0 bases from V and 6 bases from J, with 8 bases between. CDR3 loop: CASSYSMGAGELFF. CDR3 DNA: TGTGCCAGCAGTTACTCGATGGGGGCCGGGGAGCTGTTTTTT.

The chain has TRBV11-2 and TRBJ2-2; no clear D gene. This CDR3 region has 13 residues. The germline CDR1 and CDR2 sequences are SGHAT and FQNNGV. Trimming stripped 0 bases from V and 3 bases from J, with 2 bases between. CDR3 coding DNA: TGTGCCAGCAGCTTAGACCACACCGGGGAGCTGTTTTTT. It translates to CASSLDHTGELFF.

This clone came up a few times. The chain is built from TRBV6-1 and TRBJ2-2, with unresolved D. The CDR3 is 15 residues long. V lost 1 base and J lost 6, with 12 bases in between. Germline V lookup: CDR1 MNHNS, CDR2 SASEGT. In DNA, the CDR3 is TGTGCCAGCAGTGAAGATCAAAACCCGGCCGGGGAGCTGTTTTTT. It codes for CASSEDQNPAGELFF.

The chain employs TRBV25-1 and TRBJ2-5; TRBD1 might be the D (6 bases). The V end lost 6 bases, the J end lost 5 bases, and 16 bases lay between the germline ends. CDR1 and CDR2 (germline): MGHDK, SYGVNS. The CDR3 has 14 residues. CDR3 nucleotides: TGTGCCAGCAGCGCCCCCGGGACATGGGAGACCCAGTACTTC. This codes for CASSAPGTWETQYF.

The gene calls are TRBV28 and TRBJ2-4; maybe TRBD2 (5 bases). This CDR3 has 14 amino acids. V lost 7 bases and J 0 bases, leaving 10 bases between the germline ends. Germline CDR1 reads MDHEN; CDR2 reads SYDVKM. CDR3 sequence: CASTRGIAKNIQYF. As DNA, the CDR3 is TGTGCCAGCACCAGAGGGATAGCCAAAAACATTCAGTACTTC.

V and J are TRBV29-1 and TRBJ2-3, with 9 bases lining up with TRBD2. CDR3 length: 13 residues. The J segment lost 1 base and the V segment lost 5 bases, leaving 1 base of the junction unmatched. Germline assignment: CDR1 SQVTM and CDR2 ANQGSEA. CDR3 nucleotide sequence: TGCAGCGTTATAGCGGGAGGCACAGATACGCAGTATTTT. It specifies CSVIAGGTDTQYF.

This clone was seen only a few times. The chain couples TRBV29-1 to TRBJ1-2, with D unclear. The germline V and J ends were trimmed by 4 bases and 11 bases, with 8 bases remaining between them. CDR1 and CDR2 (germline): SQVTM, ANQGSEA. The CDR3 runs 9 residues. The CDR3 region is CSVGAPYTF. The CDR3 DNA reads TGCAGCGTTGGGGCCCCTTACACCTTC.

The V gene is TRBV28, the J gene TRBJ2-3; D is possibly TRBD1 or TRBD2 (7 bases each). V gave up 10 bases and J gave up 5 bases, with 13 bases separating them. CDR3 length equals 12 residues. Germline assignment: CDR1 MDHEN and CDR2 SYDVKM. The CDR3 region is CAIQGGGDTQYF. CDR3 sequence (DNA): TGTGCCATCCAGGGGGGGGGAGATACGCAGTATTTT.

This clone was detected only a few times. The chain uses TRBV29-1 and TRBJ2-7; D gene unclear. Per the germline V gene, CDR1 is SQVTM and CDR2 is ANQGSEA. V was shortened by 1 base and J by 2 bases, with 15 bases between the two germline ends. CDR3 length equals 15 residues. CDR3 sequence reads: CSVEVRHSNPYEQYF. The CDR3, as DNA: TGCAGCGTTGAAGTCCGGCACTCCAATCCCTACGAGCAGTACTTC.

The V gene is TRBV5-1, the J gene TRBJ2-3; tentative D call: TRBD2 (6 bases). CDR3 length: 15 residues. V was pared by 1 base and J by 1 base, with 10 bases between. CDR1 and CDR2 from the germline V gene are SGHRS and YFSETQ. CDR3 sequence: CASSLLPSGTDTQYF. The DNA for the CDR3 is TGCGCCAGCAGCTTGCTACCTAGCGGCACAGATACGCAGTATTTT.

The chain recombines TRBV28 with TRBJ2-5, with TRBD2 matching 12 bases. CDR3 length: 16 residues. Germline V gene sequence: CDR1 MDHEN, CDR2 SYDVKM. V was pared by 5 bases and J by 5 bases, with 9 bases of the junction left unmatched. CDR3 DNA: TGTGCCAGCAGTCCAAACTTGGGACTAGCGGGCGAGACCCAGTACTTC. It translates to CASSPNLGLAGETQYF.

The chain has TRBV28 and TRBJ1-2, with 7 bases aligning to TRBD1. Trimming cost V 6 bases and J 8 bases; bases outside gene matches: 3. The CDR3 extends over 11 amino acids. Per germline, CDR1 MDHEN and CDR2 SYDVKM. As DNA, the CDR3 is TGTGCCAGCAGCTCGGGACAGGGCTACACCTTC. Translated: CASSSGQGYTF.

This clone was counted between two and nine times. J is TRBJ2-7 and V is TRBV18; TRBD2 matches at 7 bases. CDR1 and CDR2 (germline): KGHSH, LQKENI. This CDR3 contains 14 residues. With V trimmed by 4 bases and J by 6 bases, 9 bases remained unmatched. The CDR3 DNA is TGTGCCAGCTCACAGGTGGGAGGGCCGGCCGAGCAGTACTTC. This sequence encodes CASSQVGGPAEQYF.

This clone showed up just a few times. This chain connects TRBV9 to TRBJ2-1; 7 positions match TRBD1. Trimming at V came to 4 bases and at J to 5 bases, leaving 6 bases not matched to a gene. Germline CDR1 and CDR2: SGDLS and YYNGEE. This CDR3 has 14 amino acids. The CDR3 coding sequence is TGTGCCAGCAGCCCCAGGACAGGAAACAATGAGCAGTTCTTC. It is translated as CASSPRTGNNEQFF.

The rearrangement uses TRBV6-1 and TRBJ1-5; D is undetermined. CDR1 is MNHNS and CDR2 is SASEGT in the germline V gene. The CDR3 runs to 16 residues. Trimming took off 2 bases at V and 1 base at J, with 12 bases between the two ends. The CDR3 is CASSEQRVGSNQPQHF. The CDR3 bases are TGTGCCAGCAGTGAACAGCGGGTGGGCAGCAATCAGCCCCAGCATTTT.

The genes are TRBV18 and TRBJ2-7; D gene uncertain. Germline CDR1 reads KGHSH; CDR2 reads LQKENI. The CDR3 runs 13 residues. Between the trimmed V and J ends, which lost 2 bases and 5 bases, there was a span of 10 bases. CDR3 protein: CASSPSDAHEQYF. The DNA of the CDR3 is TGTGCCAGCTCACCATCGGACGCGCACGAGCAGTACTTC.